This T cell receptor (beta chain) was sequenced for a study of blood T cells in healthy people across ages. General study points: The lack of PBMC sorting stopped any conclusive naive versus antigen-experienced comparison. Strong correlation existed between TCR beta diversity and naive T cell percentage.

Alongside a J-beta primer mix, a sample-barcoded 5' primer served in a second PCR lasting about 7 to 12 cycles. Paired-end reads containing CDR3 totaled no fewer than 2.5 million for each sample. MiXCR was run by TCRdb on the 5' RACE reads, yielding one entry per CDR3 protein. The data contain more than 1 million distinct CDR3 sequences, around 43% of them singletons. Worth noting for this clonotype: Its antigen is not known.

V lost 4 bases to trimming and J lost 4 bases, with 14 bases between them. The CDR3 covers 15 residues. The V gene's germline CDR1 is MGHRA and CDR2 YSYEKL. The individuals who served as donors were healthy Caucasians living in Russia, aged roughly 6 to 95. The sample taken for sequencing was blood. The receptor comes from a woman in her sixties or seventies in good health. The V and J genes are TRBV4-1 and TRBJ1-5, with D possibly TRBD1 on 5 matching bases. The CDR3 DNA reads as TGCGCCAGCAGCCCACAGGACACTAAGAATCAGCCCCAGCATTTT. Translation: CASSPQDTKNQPQHF.